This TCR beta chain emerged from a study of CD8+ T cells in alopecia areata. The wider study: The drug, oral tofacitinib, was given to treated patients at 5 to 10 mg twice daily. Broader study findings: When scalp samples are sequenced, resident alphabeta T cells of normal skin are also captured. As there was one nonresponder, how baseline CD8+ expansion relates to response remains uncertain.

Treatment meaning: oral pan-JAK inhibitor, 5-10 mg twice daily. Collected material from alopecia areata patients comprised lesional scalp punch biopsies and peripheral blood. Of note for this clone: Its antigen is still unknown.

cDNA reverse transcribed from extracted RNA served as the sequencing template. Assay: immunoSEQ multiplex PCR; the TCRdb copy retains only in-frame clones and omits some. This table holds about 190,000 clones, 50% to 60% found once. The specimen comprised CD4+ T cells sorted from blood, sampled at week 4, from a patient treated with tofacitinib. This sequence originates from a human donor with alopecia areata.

The CDR3: CASSLRGWQGGDEQFF. CDR3 nucleotides: TGTGCCAGCAGCTTAAGGGGGTGGCAGGGGGGCGATGAGCAGTTCTTC. The chain recombines TRBV11-2 with TRBJ2-1; a possible D gene is TRBD1 (7 bases). V was trimmed by 2 bases and J by 8 bases, leaving 19 bases between them. Germline V gene lookup returns CDR1 SGHAT and CDR2 FQNNGV. CDR3 length: 16 residues.